This T cell receptor (beta chain) was profiled in a study of blood T cell repertoires in COVID-19. Trimming took off 4 bases at V and 10 bases at J, with 16 bases between the two ends. The CDR3 has 13 amino acids. Sequencing used immunoSEQ multiplex PCR; TCRdb keeps in-frame clones, though not all of them. The repertoire includes some 250,000 clones, 85% to 90% of them detected once, and 8.8% sits in the top ten. The origin of this receptor is a man aged 40-55 years who had recovered from COVID-19. The chain recombines TRBV12-3 or TRBV12-4 with TRBJ1-2, with D perhaps matching TRBD1 (6 bases). The sequenced sample was PBMCs or T cells enriched from blood (not recorded which). CDR3 sequence (DNA): TGTGCCAGCAGTTGGGGGCCGGCCACACCCTACACCTTC. This sequence encodes CASSWGPATPYTF.